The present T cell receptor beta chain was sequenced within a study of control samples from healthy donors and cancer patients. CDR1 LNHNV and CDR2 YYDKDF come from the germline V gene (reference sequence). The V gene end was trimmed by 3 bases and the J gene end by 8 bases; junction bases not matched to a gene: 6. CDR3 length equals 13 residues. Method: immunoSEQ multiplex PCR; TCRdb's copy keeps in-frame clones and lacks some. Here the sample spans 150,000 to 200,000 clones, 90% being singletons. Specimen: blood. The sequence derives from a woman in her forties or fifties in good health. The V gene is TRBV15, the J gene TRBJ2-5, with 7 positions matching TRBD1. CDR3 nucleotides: TGTGCCACCAGCAGGGGACAGAGTCAAACCCAGTACTTC. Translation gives CATSRGQSQTQYF.